This T cell receptor (beta chain) appears in the sequencing data of a study of patients and donors after allogeneic stem cell transplantation (dated by TCRdb to 2020 to 2021). The sample holds a few counts of this clonotype. The specificity of this receptor is unknown. Base quality data are lacking; no much larger clone is found one base away. The CDR3, from cysteine to phenylalanine, totals 14 residues. CDR3 DNA only is kept here, 42 bases in frame from base 1. The germline V gene sets CDR1 to MDHEN and CDR2 to SYDVKM. The V and J ends are trimmed by 2 bases and 7 bases, leaving 12 bases between them. Receptor amplification or capture employed RT-PCR. For sequencing, a NextSeq 550 was employed. TCRdb reran the public reads through fastp at Q25 and MiXCR, keeping productive beta chains. Each entry merges the rows of one CDR3 protein and shows their most common DNA and genes. This sample comprises about 200,000 distinct CDR3 sequences, roughly two fifths of them detected only once. The ten largest clonotypes hold around 10% of the sample.

The sample taken for sequencing was blood, either unsorted or a sorted T cell fraction (not recorded which). The chain is made from TRBV28 and TRBJ1-5; confidence is insufficient to name the D gene. The sequence was obtained from a human donor who was either an allogeneic HSCT recipient or a stem cell or donor lymphocyte infusion donor (not recorded which). It is not recorded whose cells these are; they may come from a transplant donor. The DNA is TGTGCCAGCAGTTTAAGAGGAACAAGGCAGCCCCAGCATTTT. It codes for CASSLRGTRQPQHF.